A selection of T cell receptor beta chains follows, all from one sample in a study of blood T cell repertoires in COVID-19. TCRdb keeps only in-frame clones here, not all; method: immunoSEQ multiplex PCR. Of some 200,000 clones listed, 82% are singletons. The sequencing sample was made of PBMCs or T cells enriched from blood (not recorded which). These receptors came from a middle-aged man who had recovered from COVID-19. Each CDR3 is given with its conserved first and last residue. The D gene is left open where the match is weak. Some rows have no size entry. The others give once, few or many, or a class for an expanded clone.

V gene: TRBV10-1; D gene: .; clone size: once; J gene: TRBJ2-2; CDR3 DNA: TGCGCCAGCAGTGTAGGCGACACAAGGAACACCGGGGAGCTGTTTTTT; CDR3 protein: CASSVGDTRNTGELFF
V gene: TRBV6-5; D gene: .; clone size: .; J gene: TRBJ2-7; CDR3 DNA: TGTGCCAGCAGTCTACAACAGGGACCCCCTTACGAGCAGTACTTC; CDR3 protein: CASSLQQGPPYEQYF
V gene: TRBV18; D gene: TRBD1; clone size: .; J gene: TRBJ1-6; CDR3 DNA: TGTGCCAGCTCACCGGCAGGACAGGGGGCCTATAATTCACCCCTCCACTTT; CDR3 protein: CASSPAGQGAYNSPLHF
V gene: TRBV3-1/TRBV3-2; D gene: .; clone size: few; J gene: TRBJ2-7; CDR3 DNA: TGTGCCAGCAGCCAAGGGCCCTACGAGCAGTACTTC; CDR3 protein: CASSQGPYEQYF
V gene: TRBV6-5; D gene: TRBD1; clone size: .; J gene: TRBJ1-1; CDR3 DNA: TGTGCCAGCAGCCCCGACAGGGGGACTGAAGCTTTCTTT; CDR3 protein: CASSPDRGTEAFF
V gene: TRBV28; D gene: .; clone size: .; J gene: TRBJ1-1; CDR3 DNA: TGTGCCAGCAGTTTACATGACAGAGAGACTGAAGCTTTCTTT; CDR3 protein: CASSLHDRETEAFF
V gene: TRBV6-5; D gene: .; clone size: .; J gene: TRBJ1-5; CDR3 DNA: TGTGCCAGCAGTCCGGCGGGGGAGGGCAATCAGCCCCAGCATTTT; CDR3 protein: CASSPAGEGNQPQHF
V gene: TRBV5-1; D gene: .; clone size: .; J gene: TRBJ2-3; CDR3 DNA: TGCGCCAGCAGCCGCGGATCCACAGATACGCAGTATTTT; CDR3 protein: CASSRGSTDTQYF
V gene: TRBV28; D gene: .; clone size: .; J gene: TRBJ1-2; CDR3 DNA: TGTGCCAGCAGGGCGGGGGGCCTCTATGGCTACACCTTC; CDR3 protein: CASRAGGLYGYTF
V gene: TRBV5-4; D gene: .; clone size: .; J gene: TRBJ1-3; CDR3 DNA: TGTGCCAGCAGCTTGGGCCTCCAGCGGGACACCATATATTTT; CDR3 protein: CASSLGLQRDTIYF
V gene: TRBV5-4; D gene: .; clone size: .; J gene: TRBJ1-2; CDR3 DNA: TGTGCCAGCAGCCCGGCCGAAGTGGGGGGGGCAGGAGGCTACACCTTC; CDR3 protein: CASSPAEVGGAGGYTF